This TCR beta chain derives from a study of T-cell reconstitution after alpha-beta-depleted transplantation in children. Study-wide results and caveats: T-cell counts and diversity were attributed mostly to newly produced T cells one year after transplant. Where alpha-beta T cells came from about two months after transplant was reportedly several hundred expanded graft clones. The high TCRbeta diversity at day 60 in some patients came from surviving recipient T cells and thymic progenitors.

V trimming: 2 bases; J trimming: 2 bases; junction bases outside the gene matches: 14. The CDR3 runs 19 residues. Per germline, CDR1 SGHRS and CDR2 YFSETQ. This clonotype was seen many times. Antigen: not known. TCRbeta library construction was performed incorporating unique molecular identifiers. Each CDR3 protein is one row after TCRdb ran MiXCR on the PCR reads. This sample has 200,000 or so distinct CDR3 sequences, with around 5.9% found just once. V and J are TRBV5-1 and TRBJ2-3, with 10 bases fitting TRBD1. The receptor's source is a girl under three years old with combined immunodeficiency, due to receive a stem cell transplant. Sequencing used PBMCs, obtained before TCRalphabeta/CD19-depleted stem cell transplant. CDR3 in DNA: TGCGCCAGCAGCTTTGCGTCCGGGACAGGGGCCATCAACACAGATACGCAGTATTTT. It encodes CASSFASGTGAINTDTQYF. Drawing the rest from reference TRBV5-1 and TRBJ2-3, the complete variable domain is KAGVTQTPRYLIKTRGQQVTLSCSPISGHRSVSWYQQTPGQGLQFLFEYFSETQRNKGNFPGRFSGRQFSNSRSEMNVSTLELGDSALYLCASSFASGTGAINTDTQYFGPGTRLTVL.